The entry below gives a single T cell receptor (beta chain) sequence along with its context. The CDR3 runs 11 residues. Germline V gene data show CDR1 as SNHLY and CDR2 as FYNNEI. The V gene lost 2 bases and the J gene lost 4 bases, with 3 bases spanning the gap. This specimen comes from a study of blood T cell repertoires in COVID-19. Some clones are missing from TCRdb's copy, which holds only in-frame ones; the method was immunoSEQ multiplex PCR. The top ten hold 4% to 5% of the sample, which has roughly 180,000 clones, approximately 90% seen once. V gene TRBV2 combines with J gene TRBJ2-7; D is ambiguous. The sequencing input was peripheral blood. This TCR came from a woman aged 25 to 39 with acute or convalescent COVID-19. The CDR3 coding sequence is TGTGCCAGCAGTGAACTATACGAGCAGTACTTC. Residues: CASSELYEQYF.